This entry is about one T cell receptor beta chain. Its specificity is not known. The data stem from a study of T cells in localized non-small cell lung cancer. Study conclusions and caveats: Adjacent uninvolved lung had the highest clonality, suggesting focused antigen responses. Owing to sequencing of a solitary tumor region, heterogeneity cannot be discounted.

In germline, CDR1 is SNHLY, CDR2 FYNNEI. The CDR3 loop spans 12 amino acids. V lost 6 bases and J lost 11; bases outside the gene matches: 1. Using immunoSEQ multiplex PCR, the repertoire was profiled, and TCRdb retains in-frame clones only, with some absent. This table has about 48,000 clones, 60% to 80% appearing once. Sequencing was performed on peripheral blood, taken before any cancer treatment. The clonotype comes from a man aged 40 to 70 with stage I squamous cell lung carcinoma. The chain has TRBV2 and TRBJ2-5, with TRBD2 identical over 15 bases. The CDR3 nucleotides are TGTGCCAGCAGAGGACTAGCGGGGGGGCAGTACTTC. Its protein is CASRGLAGGQYF.